Presented here are 25 T cell receptor beta chains from one specimen sequenced in a study of cytomegalovirus exposure and HLA in healthy donors. Researchers ran the PCR with 60 Vbeta and 13 Jbeta primers. The method was immunoSEQ multiplex PCR; TCRdb's version includes in-frame clones alone and lacks a portion of them. Of 100,000 to 120,000 clones in the sample, around 84% were seen once. Source material: PBMCs. These receptors originate from a woman in her twenties or thirties in good health and CMV-seronegative.

The chain uses TRBV28 and TRBJ2-7; 11 nucleotides align to TRBD2. Trimming at V came to 6 bases and at J to 2 bases, leaving 6 bases not matched to a gene. The length of the CDR3 is 15 residues. Germline V gene lookup returns CDR1 MDHEN and CDR2 SYDVKM. The CDR3 sequence is CASRGTSGGPYEQYF. CDR3 sequence (DNA): TGTGCCAGCAGAGGCACTAGCGGGGGACCCTACGAGCAGTACTTC.

The table lists this clone with a few counts. This rearrangement joins TRBV30 to TRBJ1-5; D is perhaps TRBD1 (6 bases). The CDR3 length is 12 residues. CDR1 and CDR2 from the germline V gene are GTSNPN and SVGIG (reference sequence). V lost 5 bases and J lost 4, with 9 bases in between. The CDR3 protein is CAWAGTNQPQHF. CDR3 DNA: TGTGCCTGGGCCGGGACAAATCAGCCCCAGCATTTT. Full variable domain (remainder filled in from reference TRBV30 and TRBJ1-5): SQTIHQWPATLVQPVGSPLSLECTVEGTSNPNLYWYRQAAGRGLQLLFYSVGIGQISSEVPQNLSASRPQDRQFILSSKKLLLSDSGFYLCAWAGTNQPQHFGDGTRLSIL.

The sample holds one count of this clone. The junction departs from the called germline gene at one end, perhaps through a read error. The sample holds other DNA sequences that translate to the same CDR3. The rearrangement uses TRBV29-1 and TRBJ2-2; TRBD2 is a possible D gene (5 bases). The CDR3 has 13 amino acids. Germline values: CDR1 SQVTM, CDR2 ANQGSEA. For the CDR3, the DNA is TGCAGCGTTGACCCACAATTCACCGGGGAACTGTTTTTT. Its translation: CSVDPQFTGELFF.

The chain uses TRBV28 and TRBJ1-2; D perhaps matches TRBD1 (5 bases). This CDR3 has 18 amino acids. The V and J ends lost 3 bases and 0 bases respectively, with 20 bases between them. In germline, CDR1 is MDHEN, CDR2 SYDVKM. The CDR3: CASSFPKRGGVPNYGYTF. DNA for the CDR3: TGTGCCAGCAGTTTCCCAAAGCGGGGAGGGGTTCCTAACTATGGCTACACCTTC.

The CDR3 is CASSKVAEITEAFF. DNA of the CDR3: TGTGCCAGCAGCAAAGTTGCAGAAATCACTGAAGCTTTCTTT. J is TRBJ1-1 and V is TRBV21-1; TRBD1, the table's D call, lacks a check against the DNA. TRBV21-1 is listed as a pseudogene. The CDR3 length is 14 residues.

The rearrangement links TRBV28 to TRBJ1-5; possible D gene TRBD1, 5 bases. Trimming removed 7 bases at V and 7 bases at J, with 20 bases between. Germline V CDR1 and CDR2: MDHEN, SYDVKM. This CDR3 is 15 amino acids long. CDR3 loop: CASTKTGGPRQPQHF. The CDR3 DNA reads as TGTGCCAGCACAAAAACGGGGGGTCCCAGGCAGCCCCAGCATTTT.

The rearrangement joins TRBV10-3 to TRBJ2-7; D possibly corresponds to TRBD2 (5 bases). Germline CDR1 ENHRY, CDR2 SYGVKD. This CDR3 comprises 13 residues. V lost 10 bases to trimming and J lost 4 bases, with 17 bases between them. The CDR3, as DNA: TGTGCCACCCGCCGGGGATACGAATACGAGCAGTACTTC. As protein: CATRRGYEYEQYF.

V usage is TRBV6-5 and J usage is TRBJ1-2; D is ambiguous. The length of the CDR3 is 12 residues. Germline V CDR1 and CDR2: MNHEY, SVGAGI. V was trimmed by 5 bases and J by 5 bases, leaving 9 bases between them. The CDR3 coding sequence is TGTGCCAGCAGTACACCGGGGTATGGCTACACCTTC. Amino acids: CASSTPGYGYTF.

V usage is TRBV28 and J usage is TRBJ1-5; D perhaps matches TRBD1 (5 bases). V lost 2 bases to trimming and J lost 7 bases, with 12 bases between them. This CDR3 has 14 residues. Germline V gene sequence: CDR1 MDHEN, CDR2 SYDVKM. CDR3 region: CASSLIGEGQPQHF. The CDR3 DNA is TGTGCCAGCAGTTTAATAGGGGAGGGGCAGCCCCAGCATTTT.

This chain joins TRBV28 and TRBJ2-7, with 9 bases that match TRBD2. Germline-derived CDR1 and CDR2 are MDHEN and SYDVKM. V lost 6 bases, J lost 7 bases, and 16 bases stayed unmatched. CDR3 length equals 16 residues. This chain's CDR3 is CASRGGSRREGREQYF. The CDR3 nucleotides read TGTGCCAGCAGGGGTGGGTCACGGCGGGAGGGTAGAGAGCAGTACTTC.

The V and J genes are TRBV28 and TRBJ2-5; 11 bases align to TRBD1. With the DNA end fitting TRBJ2-7 better, the J assignment may be wrong. The germline V gene encodes CDR1 MDHEN and CDR2 SYDVKM. The CDR3 is 13 amino acids. The CDR3 loop reads CAIRTGGQDEQYF. Written as DNA, the CDR3 is TGTGCCATCCGGACAGGGGGCCAGGACGAGCAGTACTTC.

In its sample, this clone was seen a few times. The rearrangement links TRBV10-1 to TRBJ1-6; 7 bases are a match to TRBD1. The CDR3 runs 13 residues. V was pared by 8 bases and J by 9 bases, with 7 bases of the junction left unmatched. The germline V gene has CDR1 WNHNN and CDR2 SYGVQD (reference sequence). CDR3 in DNA: TGCGCCAGCGGATCAGGGGGAAGTTCACCCCTCCACTTT. Translation gives CASGSGGSSPLHF.

The chain joins TRBV4-1 to TRBJ1-6; the match to TRBD1 covers 7 bases. Looked up from germline, CDR1 is MGHRA and CDR2 is YSYEKL. The CDR3 sequence is 18 residues long. The V and J ends lost 0 bases and 1 base, in that order; junction bases with no gene match: 6. CDR3: CASSQESRDSSYNSPLHF. The CDR3, as DNA: TGCGCCAGCAGCCAAGAAAGTCGGGACAGTTCCTATAATTCACCCCTCCACTTT.

This clone showed up just once. The chain joins TRBV4-3 to TRBJ1-2; D gene uncertain. The CDR3 sequence is 13 residues long. The V end lost 7 bases, the J end lost 9 bases, and 18 bases lay between the germline ends. Per the germline V gene, CDR1 is LGHNA and CDR2 is YSLEER. The CDR3 loop is CASTIKMGGSYTF. The CDR3 bases are TGCGCCAGCACCATCAAGATGGGAGGAAGCTACACCTTC.

The DNA of the CDR3 is TGCGCCAGCAGCCTCGACCGATGGACAGACACTGAAGCTTTCTTT. Its translation is CASSLDRWTDTEAFF. V and J are TRBV4-1 and TRBJ1-1, with a tentative D call TRBD1 (6 bases). The CDR3 spans 15 residues. V gave up 4 bases and J gave up 3 bases, with 15 bases separating them. Germline-derived CDR1 and CDR2 are MGHRA and YSYEKL.

The J gene is TRBJ1-1, the V gene TRBV7-9, with D perhaps matching TRBD1 (6 bases). Germline V CDR1 and CDR2: SEHNR, FQNEAQ (reference sequence). V dropped 1 base and J dropped 1 base, with 10 bases sitting between them. This CDR3 comprises 15 residues. The CDR3 is CASSLVAGENTEAFF. The CDR3 region has the DNA TGTGCCAGCAGCTTAGTCGCAGGGGAGAACACTGAAGCTTTCTTT.

This chain joins TRBV27 and TRBJ1-2; no clear D. The CDR3 consists of 12 residues. V was trimmed by 6 bases and J by 4 bases, leaving 9 bases between them. Germline V gene lookup returns CDR1 MNHEY and CDR2 SMNVEV (reference sequence). The CDR3 DNA reads TGTGCCAGCAGCGTTTCAGGCTATGGCTACACCTTC. Translating gives CASSVSGYGYTF.

Comment on this clone: At one of its ends the junction is not consistent with the germline gene, which may arise from a read error. CDR3 sequence: CASSPNGANTGELFF. CDR3 coding DNA: TGTGCTAGCAGCCCAAACGGAGCGAACACCGGGGAGCTGTTTTTT. The gene calls are TRBV7-7 and TRBJ2-2; D is undetermined. Germline loops: CDR1 SSHAT, CDR2 FNYEAQ (reference sequence). This CDR3 is built from 15 residues.

V usage is TRBV6-6 and J usage is TRBJ1-5; possibly TRBD1 for D (6 bases). Trimming stripped 6 bases from V and 5 bases from J, with 11 bases between. This CDR3 has 13 amino acids. In germline, CDR1 is MNHNY, CDR2 SVGAGI (reference sequence). The CDR3 protein is CASRTGHYQPQHF. The CDR3 DNA reads as TGTGCCAGCAGGACAGGTCACTATCAGCCCCAGCATTTT.

The rearrangement uses TRBV30 and TRBJ1-5; D uncertain. V dropped 0 bases and J dropped 1 base, with 7 bases sitting between them. The CDR3 has 14 residues. Per germline, CDR1 GTSNPN and CDR2 SVGIG (reference sequence). CDR3 loop: CAWSVPESNQPQHF. CDR3 sequence (DNA): TGTGCCTGGAGTGTACCAGAAAGCAATCAGCCCCAGCATTTT.

This sequence joins TRBV14 and TRBJ1-2, with 11 bases matching TRBD1. J lost 2 bases, V lost 5 bases, and 1 base had no gene match. Germline CDR1 and CDR2: SGHDN and FVKESK. CDR3 length: 14 amino acids. The CDR3 DNA sequence: TGTGCCAGCAGCGGACAGGGGGCGAACTATGGCTACACCTTC. It encodes CASSGQGANYGYTF.

This rearrangement joins TRBV6-1 to TRBJ2-7; 7 nucleotides agree with TRBD2. The J segment lost 2 bases and the V segment lost 2 bases, leaving 3 bases of the junction unmatched. This CDR3 has 14 residues. Germline CDR1 and CDR2: MNHNS and SASEGT. In DNA form, the CDR3 reads TGTGCCAGCAGTGAATCGGGGGGAACCTACGAGCAGTACTTC. Its protein product is CASSESGGTYEQYF.

V is TRBV28 and J is TRBJ1-2; D is possibly TRBD1 (6 bases). CDR1 and CDR2 from the germline V gene are MDHEN and SYDVKM. The germline V and J ends were trimmed by 5 bases and 3 bases, with 10 bases remaining between them. The CDR3 runs 13 residues. CDR3 coding DNA: TGTGCCAGCAGTCGACAGGTTGACTATGGCTACACCTTC. As protein: CASSRQVDYGYTF.

V and J are TRBV7-8 and TRBJ2-1, with D possibly TRBD1 on 6 matching bases. Germline V lookup: CDR1 SGHVS, CDR2 FQNEAQ. There are 15 residues in the CDR3. The germline V and J ends were trimmed by 6 bases and 0 bases, with 12 bases remaining between them. The DNA for the CDR3 is TGTGCCAGCAGAAGCGACAGGAGCTCCTACAATGAGCAGTTCTTC. It translates to CASRSDRSSYNEQFF.

This clone was observed once. Other DNA sequences in the same sample also yield this CDR3. The V call is TRBV2, the J call TRBJ1-2; 7 nucleotides line up with TRBD1. From germline, CDR1 is SNHLY and CDR2 FYNNEI. V lost 5 bases to trimming and J lost 2 bases; unmatched junction nucleotides: 2. This CDR3 is 13 amino acids long. Written as DNA, the CDR3 is TGTGCCAGCAGTCGGGACAGCAACTATGGCTACACCTTC. It encodes CASSRDSNYGYTF.